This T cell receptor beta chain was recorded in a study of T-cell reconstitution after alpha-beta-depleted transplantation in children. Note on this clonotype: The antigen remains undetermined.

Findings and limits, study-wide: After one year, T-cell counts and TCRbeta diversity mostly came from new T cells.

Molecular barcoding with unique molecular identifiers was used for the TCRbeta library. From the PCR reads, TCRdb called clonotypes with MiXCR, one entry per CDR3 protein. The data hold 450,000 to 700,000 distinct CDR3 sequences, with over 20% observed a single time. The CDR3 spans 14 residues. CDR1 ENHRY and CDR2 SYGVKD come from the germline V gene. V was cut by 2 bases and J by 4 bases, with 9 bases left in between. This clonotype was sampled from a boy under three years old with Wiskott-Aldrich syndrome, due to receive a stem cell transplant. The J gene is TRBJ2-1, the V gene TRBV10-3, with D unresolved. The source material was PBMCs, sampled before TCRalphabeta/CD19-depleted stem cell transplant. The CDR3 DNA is TGTGCCATCAGTGAGGGTGTACTGTACAATGAGCAGTTCTTC. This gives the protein CAISEGVLYNEQFF.